This TCR beta chain appears in the sequencing data of a study of cytomegalovirus exposure and HLA in healthy donors. Overall study: In terms of ancestry, the Caucasian-associated cluster contained about four fifths of the roughly 400 genotyped donors.

General study findings and limits: Later analysis identified a missense DCLRE1C variant that was linked to TCR beta V- and J-gene trimming. The authors later found HLA-associated TCR beta chains more clonally expanded than equally common others.

13 Jbeta primers and 60 Vbeta primers were used for the PCR. Profiled with immunoSEQ multiplex PCR; TCRdb holds only in-frame clones, not every one. This table has some 90,000 clones, 81% appearing once. There are 12 residues in the CDR3. Trimming shortened V by 1 base and J by 6 bases, and 3 bases separated the two germline ends. CDR1 is KGHSH, CDR2 LQKENI, per germline. On this clone itself: What it binds is unknown.

The chain employs TRBV18 and TRBJ2-2, with D unclear. The sample consisted of PBMCs. This sequence was found in a woman between 70 and 85 years old in good health and CMV-seropositive. DNA for the CDR3: TGTGCCAGCTCACCACAGCCCGGGGAGCTGTTTTTT. This translates into CASSPQPGELFF.